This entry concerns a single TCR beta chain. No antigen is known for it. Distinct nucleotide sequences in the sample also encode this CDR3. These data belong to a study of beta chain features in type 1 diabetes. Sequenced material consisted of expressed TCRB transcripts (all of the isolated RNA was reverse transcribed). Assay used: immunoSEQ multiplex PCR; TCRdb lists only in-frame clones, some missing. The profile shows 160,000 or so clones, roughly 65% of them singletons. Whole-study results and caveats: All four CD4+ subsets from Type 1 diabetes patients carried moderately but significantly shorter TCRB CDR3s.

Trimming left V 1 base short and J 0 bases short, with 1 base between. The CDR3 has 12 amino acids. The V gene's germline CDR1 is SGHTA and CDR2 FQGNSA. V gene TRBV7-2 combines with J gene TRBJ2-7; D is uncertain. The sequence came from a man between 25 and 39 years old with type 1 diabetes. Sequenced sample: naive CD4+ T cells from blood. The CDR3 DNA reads TGTGCCAGCAGCTTAGGCTCCTACGAGCAGTACTTC. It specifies CASSLGSYEQYF.